Below are 9 T cell receptor beta chains sequenced from a single sample in a study of a mutant IDH1 vaccine in newly diagnosed glioma. Time point defined: baseline, week 1 (first vaccination visit). As to treatment: pre-vaccination baseline after standard-of-care therapy. Data came from immunoSEQ multiplex PCR; TCRdb stores just in-frame clones and leaves some out. The sample records 70,000 to 100,000 clones, approximately 80% being singletons. Sequenced here: PBMCs, sampled from a glioma patient treated with radiotherapy, temozolomide or both. All receptors come from a man aged 35 to 55 with glioma. Some clones in this sample may be carry-over from other donors' samples.

The chain links TRBV7-9 to TRBJ2-7, with D possibly being TRBD1 (5 bases). Germline CDR1 SEHNR, CDR2 FQNEAQ (reference sequence). This CDR3 contains 15 residues. The V end lost 1 base, the J end lost 1 base, and 11 bases lay between the germline ends. This chain's CDR3 is CASSLEQGGSYEQYF. As DNA, the CDR3 is TGTGCCAGCAGCTTAGAGCAGGGTGGTTCCTACGAGCAGTACTTC.

This clone has just one count. The V gene is TRBV30, the J gene TRBJ1-2, with no clear D. CDR3 length equals 13 residues. The V gene lost 1 base and the J gene lost 3 bases, with 9 bases spanning the gap. CDR1 and CDR2 (germline): GTSNPN, SVGIG (reference sequence). This chain's CDR3 is CAWSASLDYGYTF. The CDR3 DNA is TGTGCCTGGAGTGCCTCATTGGACTATGGCTACACCTTC.

V usage is TRBV5-1 and J usage is TRBJ1-6; a weak D match, TRBD1 (6 bases). Trimming left V 4 bases short and J 7 bases short, with 15 bases between. Germline CDR1 is SGHRS and CDR2 is YFSETQ. There are 15 residues in the CDR3. The CDR3 spells CASSVPGVTNSPLHF. The CDR3 coding sequence is TGCGCCAGCAGCGTCCCAGGGGTCACCAATTCACCCCTCCACTTT.

This clone is termed medium-sized (0.01 to 0.1%). This rearrangement joins TRBV6-1 to TRBJ2-7; perhaps D is TRBD1 or TRBD2 (5 bases each). With 5 bases removed from V and 2 bases from J, the gap between germline ends came to 16 bases. This CDR3 is 15 amino acids long. Germline V gives CDR1 MNHNS, CDR2 SASEGT. CDR3 DNA: TGTGCCAGCAGTCCAGAGGAGACAGCGGCCTACGAGCAGTACTTC. It encodes CASSPEETAAYEQYF.

The chain links TRBV2 to TRBJ1-1; unclear D gene. Germline V gene sequence: CDR1 SNHLY, CDR2 FYNNEI. The CDR3 is 15 residues long. The ends were cut back, 1 base at V and 5 bases at J, with 14 bases in the middle. This CDR3 reads CASSEGLGGWTEAFF. CDR3 DNA sequence: TGTGCCAGCAGTGAAGGTCTGGGTGGATGGACTGAAGCTTTCTTT. The complete variable domain, with remaining parts taken from reference TRBV2 and TRBJ1-1, reads EPEVTQTPSHQVTQMGQEVILRCVPISNHLYFYWYRQILGQKVEFLVSFYNNEISEKSEIFDDQFSVERPDGSNFTLKIRSTKLEDSAMYFCASSEGLGGWTEAFFGQGTRLTVV.

This chain links TRBV5-6 with TRBJ1-4; D ambiguous. Trimming cost V 0 bases and J 6 bases, with 0 bases left between them. The CDR3 extends over 11 amino acids. In germline, CDR1 is SGHDT, CDR2 YYEEEE. CDR3 sequence: CASSLDEKLFF. CDR3 sequence (DNA): TGTGCCAGCAGCTTGGATGAAAAACTGTTTTTT.

The chain couples TRBV25-1 to TRBJ1-2; the match to TRBD1 covers 8 bases. J gave up 4 bases and V 8 bases, and 15 bases lay outside the gene matches. Germline-derived CDR1 and CDR2 are MGHDK and SYGVNS. The CDR3 has 16 residues. The CDR3 region is CASEGTGRTRLYGYTF. CDR3 DNA: TGTGCCAGCGAGGGGACAGGTAGAACCCGCCTCTATGGCTACACCTTC.

V gene TRBV5-1 combines with J gene TRBJ2-7, with 12 bases matching TRBD2. Per the germline V gene, CDR1 is SGHRS and CDR2 is YFSETQ. V was pared by 1 base and J by 3 bases, with 8 bases of the junction left unmatched. CDR3 length equals 17 residues. CDR3 DNA: TGCGCCAGCAGCTTGCGTACTAGCGGGGGGAATATCTACGAGCAGTACTTC. Protein product: CASSLRTSGGNIYEQYF.

The chain couples TRBV5-8 to TRBJ1-5, with D uncertain. The germline V and J ends were trimmed by 0 bases and 0 bases, with 10 bases remaining between them. CDR3 length equals 16 residues. Germline V gene lookup returns CDR1 SGHTS and CDR2 YDEGEE. The CDR3 DNA reads as TGTGCCAGCAGCTTGGGTCAGTACCTTAGCAATCAGCCCCAGCATTTT. Amino acid sequence: CASSLGQYLSNQPQHF.